One TCR beta chain is described in this entry. The data stem from a study of blood T cell repertoires in COVID-19. Looking at the study overall: Specimens from acute and convalescent COVID-19 originated in the United States, Italy and Spain. In each case, the material was cDNA or gDNA derived from T cells, B-cell-depleted T cells, or PBMCs.

Trimming pared 5 bases from V and 10 bases from J, leaving 17 bases between. This CDR3 is built from 13 residues. Germline loops: CDR1 SGHTA, CDR2 FQGNSA. Authors' data handling: Amplification from reference gene primers served as the basis for estimated nucleated cell counts. Data came from immunoSEQ multiplex PCR; TCRdb stores just in-frame clones and leaves some out. V, J and clone size are those of that table, while D and trimming were read from the DNA. The profile shows tens of thousands of clones, roughly 77% of them singletons. V and J are TRBV7-2 and TRBJ1-1; the D gene is possibly TRBD1 (5 bases). Sequenced input: peripheral blood. The receptor was isolated from a man aged 50 to 60 with active or convalescent COVID-19. Here the CDR3 reads CASSPVGARRAFF. In DNA, the CDR3 is TGTGCCAGCAGCCCCGTAGGGGCCCGGAGAGCTTTCTTT. The whole variable domain, filled in from reference TRBV7-2 and TRBJ1-1, reads GAGVSQSPSNKVTEKGKDVELRCDPISGHTALYWYRQSLGQGLEFLIYFQGNSAPDKSGLPSDRFSAERTGGSVSTLTIQRTQQEDSAVYLCASSPVGARRAFFGQGTRLTVV.